This T cell receptor (beta chain) is from a study of blood T cell repertoires in COVID-19. Overall study: There were acute and convalescent COVID-19 samples, and they came from the United States, Italy and Spain.

The ends were cut back, 5 bases at V and 1 base at J, with 14 bases in the middle. The CDR3 is made up of 15 amino acids. The V gene's germline CDR1 is LNHDA and CDR2 SQIVND (reference sequence). Enrolment of Seattle patients took place during active infection, and they were followed longitudinally. In the authors' methods: Amplification from reference gene primers served as the basis for estimated nucleated cell counts. Clones were sequenced by immunoSEQ multiplex PCR, and TCRdb holds only the in-frame ones, with some missing. V, J and clone size derive from that table, while D and trimming were established from the DNA sequence. This table has about 160,000 clones, approximately 79% appearing once.

This receptor was identified in an older woman with COVID-19, enrolled during active disease. Sample: peripheral blood. The rearrangement joins TRBV19 to TRBJ2-5; D perhaps matches TRBD1 (5 bases). The CDR3 DNA is TGTGCCAGTAGTTCAACGACAGTGTCCCAAGAGACCCAGTACTTC. Translated: CASSSTTVSQETQYF.